This T cell receptor beta chain was identified in a study of cytomegalovirus exposure and HLA in healthy donors. PCR used 60 Vbeta primers and 13 Jbeta primers. Sequencing used immunoSEQ multiplex PCR; TCRdb keeps in-frame clones, though not all of them. The table includes 100,000 to 150,000 clones, 50% to 80% detected once. Germline CDR1 SGHTA, CDR2 FQGTGA. V lost 5 bases to trimming and J lost 5 bases; unmatched junction nucleotides: 4. The length of the CDR3 is 13 residues. V is TRBV7-3 and J is TRBJ1-1, with 8 bases matching TRBD1. The clonotype originates from a woman aged 40-49 years in good health and CMV-seropositive. The source material was PBMCs. The CDR3 reads CASSPGGLTEAFF. Written as DNA, the CDR3 is TGTGCCAGCAGCCCAGGGGGCTTGACTGAAGCTTTCTTT.